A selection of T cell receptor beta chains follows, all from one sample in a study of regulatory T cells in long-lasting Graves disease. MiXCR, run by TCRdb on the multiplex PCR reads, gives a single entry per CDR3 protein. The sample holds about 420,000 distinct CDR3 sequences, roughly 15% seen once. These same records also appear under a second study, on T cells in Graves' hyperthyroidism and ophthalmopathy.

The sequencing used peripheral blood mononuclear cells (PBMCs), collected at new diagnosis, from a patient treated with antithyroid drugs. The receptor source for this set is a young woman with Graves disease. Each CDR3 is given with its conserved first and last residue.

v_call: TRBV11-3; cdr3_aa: CASSPRTGARGELFF
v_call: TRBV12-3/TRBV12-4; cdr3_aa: CASSLRLAGANVLTF
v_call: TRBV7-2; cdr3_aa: CASTLRTLSYYNSPLHF
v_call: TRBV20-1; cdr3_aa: CSARVVEASNQPQHF
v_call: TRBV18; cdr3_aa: CASSLLGFEQFF
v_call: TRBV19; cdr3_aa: CASSISSGARYEQYF
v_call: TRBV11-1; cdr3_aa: CASSLDGTGIDEQFF
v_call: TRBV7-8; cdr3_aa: CASSSGHRRFGQYF
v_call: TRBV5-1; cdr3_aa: CASSPTGQGYTF
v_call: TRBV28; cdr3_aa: CASNGFYQETQYF
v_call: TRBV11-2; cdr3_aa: CASSPRSGAWETQYF
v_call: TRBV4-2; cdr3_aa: CASSQRTSGDPTDTQYF
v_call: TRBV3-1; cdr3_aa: CASSQTGYAGNTEAFF
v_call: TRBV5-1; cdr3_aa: CASSRGGLAGSGETQYF
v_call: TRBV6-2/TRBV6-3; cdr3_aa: CAGSYSTYGSGYTF
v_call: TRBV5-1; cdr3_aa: CASRSGQLSEFF
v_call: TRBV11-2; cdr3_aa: CASSPRGNEKLFF
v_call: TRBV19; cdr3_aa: CASSISVRDTQYF
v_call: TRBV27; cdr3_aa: CASSLLGQNQPQHF
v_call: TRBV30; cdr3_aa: CVGRGVTEAFF
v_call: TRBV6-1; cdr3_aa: CASLEPRQVSKANVLTF
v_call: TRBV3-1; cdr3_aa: CASNPTGANVLTF
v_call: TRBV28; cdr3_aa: CASSSNRGNEKLFF
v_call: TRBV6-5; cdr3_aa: CASSYSTGSGGRNEQFF
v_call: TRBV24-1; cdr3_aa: CATSDTGTGSYEQYF
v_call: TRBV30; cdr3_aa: CAWTLGLVRAGELFF
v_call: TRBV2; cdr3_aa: CASAELGGETQYF
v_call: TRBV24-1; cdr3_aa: CATSAVAGYNEQFF
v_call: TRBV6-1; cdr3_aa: CATATSPNNEQFF
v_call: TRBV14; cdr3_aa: CASSQQGNYRKNEQYF
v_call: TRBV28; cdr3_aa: CASSFRLQSTDTQYF
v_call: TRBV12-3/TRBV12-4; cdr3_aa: CASRPEGGFMSDTQYF
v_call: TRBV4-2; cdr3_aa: CASSQVSLRQEEKLFF
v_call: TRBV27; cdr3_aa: CASSVEGGGGSSYNEQFF
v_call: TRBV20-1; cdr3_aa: CSVYAPNAAGAYNEQFF
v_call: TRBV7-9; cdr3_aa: CASNFWETGELFF
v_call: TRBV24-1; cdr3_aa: CATSDGQLTGDEQFF
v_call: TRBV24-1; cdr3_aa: CATSDFAPSSYNEQFF
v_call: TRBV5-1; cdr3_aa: CASSELAGVRDTQYF
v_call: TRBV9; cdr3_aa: CASSVEPGDVGTPFEDTQYF
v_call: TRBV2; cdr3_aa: CAAKWRWTDEQYF
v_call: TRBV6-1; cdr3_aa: CASSELASLSSYEQYF
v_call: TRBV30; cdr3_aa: CAWRTSGRRSGANVLTF
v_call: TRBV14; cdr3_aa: CASSQLSGVSETQYF
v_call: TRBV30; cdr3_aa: CASYNEQFF
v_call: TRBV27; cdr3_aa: CASSFRGQYEAFF
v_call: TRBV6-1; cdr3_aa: CASSGLSGGSTDTQYF
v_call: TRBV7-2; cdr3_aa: CASGLLAESYEQYF
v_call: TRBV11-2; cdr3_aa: CASSLNTGTTDTQYF
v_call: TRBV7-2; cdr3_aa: CASSTGTGHYEQYF
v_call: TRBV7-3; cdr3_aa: CASSLNSGGGTQYF
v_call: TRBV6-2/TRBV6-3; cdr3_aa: CASKRTGRGDEQYF
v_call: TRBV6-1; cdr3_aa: CASSEEEGAFKEAFF
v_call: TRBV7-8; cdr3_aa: CASSLSQGRQETQYF
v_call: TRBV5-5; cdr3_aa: CASSPGGYYGYTF
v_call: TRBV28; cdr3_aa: CASSTAGNTIYF